Listed here are 7 T cell receptor beta chains from one sample, sequenced in a study of Graves' ophthalmopathy and Graves' hyperthyroidism. RNA transcripts were the source from which TCR beta CDR3 regions were amplified. Scientists carried out first-round RT-PCR using HTBI primers and then a second-round multiplex PCR. TCRdb reprocessed the multiplex PCR reads with MiXCR, giving one entry per CDR3 protein. Of hundreds of thousands of distinct CDR3 sequences listed, around an eighth are singletons. The sample taken for sequencing was blood. All receptors derive from a woman in her thirties with Graves' ophthalmopathy.

This clonotype was counted many times. The V gene is TRBV27, the J gene TRBJ1-1; D unclear. Germline V lookup: CDR1 MNHEY, CDR2 SMNVEV (reference sequence). The CDR3 covers 12 residues. The ends were cut back, 5 bases at V and 11 bases at J, with 15 bases in the middle. CDR3 bases: TGTGCCAGCAGTCCAGGACGGCAAAGGGCTTTCTTT. This gives the protein CASSPGRQRAFF.

About this clonotype itself: The final CDR3 position lacks the conserved phenylalanine or tryptophan, pointing to a likely read error. This chain links TRBV12-3 or TRBV12-4 with TRBJ2-6; D is ambiguous. V lost 3 bases and J 1 base, leaving 4 bases between the germline ends. This CDR3 has 14 amino acids. The CDR3 protein is CASSLGSGANVLTL. The CDR3 DNA follows: TGTGCCAGCAGTTTGGGTTCTGGGGCCAACGTCCTGACTTTG.

This clonotype was counted ten times or more. The CDR3 nucleotides are TGCAGTGCTAGCGACAGAGCCTACTCTGGGGCCAACGTCCTGACTTTC. Amino acid sequence: CSASDRAYSGANVLTF. The chain links TRBV20-1 to TRBJ2-6, with D possibly TRBD1 on 5 matching bases. CDR3 length equals 16 residues. The germline V gene encodes CDR1 DFQATT and CDR2 SNEGSKA (reference sequence). V was shortened by 3 bases and J by 0 bases, with 12 bases between the two germline ends.

The sample holds many counts of this clonotype. V gene TRBV12-3 or TRBV12-4 combines with J gene TRBJ1-2; no firm D call. V lost 6 bases, J lost 8 bases, and 16 bases lay in between. The CDR3 runs to 13 residues. The chain's CDR3 is CASSPGSARGYTF. Here the CDR3 DNA reads TGTGCCAGCAGCCCAGGATCGGCTAGAGGCTACACCTTC.

This clonotype showed up many times. The genes are TRBV4-1 and TRBJ2-7; D is undetermined. Germline assignment: CDR1 MGHRA and CDR2 YSYEKL. Deletions cut 0 bases from V and 3 bases from J, with 12 bases between. The CDR3 consists of 15 residues. CDR3 sequence: CASSQEASGIYEQYF. The CDR3 coding sequence is TGCGCCAGCAGCCAAGAAGCCTCTGGAATCTACGAGCAGTACTTC.

This clonotype was counted only a few times. This chain uses TRBV2 with TRBJ1-5; D possibly corresponds to TRBD1 (5 bases). The germline gives CDR1 SNHLY, CDR2 FYNNEI. The V gene lost 2 bases and the J gene lost 9 bases, with 8 bases spanning the gap. The CDR3 totals 12 residues. The CDR3 DNA reads as TGTGCCAGCAGTGAATCCCAGGGGCCCCAGCATTTT. Protein sequence: CASSESQGPQHF.

V usage is TRBV7-3 and J usage is TRBJ2-2, with 12 bases that match TRBD2. CDR3 length equals 16 residues. Germline V CDR1 and CDR2: SGHTA, FQGTGA. J was trimmed by 4 bases and V by 5 bases; bases with no gene match: 5. The CDR3 loop is CASSRGLAGLTGELFF. In nucleotides, the CDR3 is TGTGCCAGCAGCCGTGGACTAGCGGGGCTCACCGGGGAGCTGTTTTTT.